These 5 T cell receptor beta chains originate from one sample sequenced in a study of T cells in localized non-small cell lung cancer (dated by TCRdb to 2019 to 2021). Library preparation used the immunoSEQ multiplex PCR assay. TCRdb mirrors the immuneACCESS table, restricted to in-frame sequences. Some clones are absent from its copies; in checked studies, under half trace to an unresolved V gene, and the reason for the others is unknown. The sample data list about 33,000 clones, and roughly 88% of these were observed just once. The top ten constitute around 4.3% of the sample. This sample comprised peripheral blood, obtained before any cancer treatment. The receptors were gathered from a man aged 35 to 69 with stage I lung adenocarcinoma.

Regarding this clone: At one of its ends the junction is not consistent with the germline gene, which may arise from a read error. The chain couples TRBV7-9 to TRBJ2-1; D is perhaps TRBD2 (5 bases). Germline CDR1 SEHNR, CDR2 FQNEAQ (reference sequence). The CDR3 consists of 12 residues. CDR3 bases: TGTGCCAGCAGCTCGGGGATTAATGTGCAGTTCTTC. Its protein is CASSSGINVQFF.

This clone was seen a single time. The chain uses TRBV5-5 and TRBJ2-5, with D uncertain. The CDR3 is 14 amino acids. The V and J ends lost 4 bases and 2 bases respectively, with 12 bases between them. CDR1 is SGHKS, CDR2 YYEKEE, per germline (reference sequence). CDR3 DNA sequence: TGTGCCAGCAGCCTCCGATGGACGCAAGAGACCCAGTACTTC. Its translation: CASSLRWTQETQYF.

To note about this clone: An end of the junction differs from the germline gene, which may be a read error. V is TRBV4-1 and J is TRBJ2-3, with 10 bases aligning to TRBD2. Germline V gives CDR1 MGHRA, CDR2 YSYEKL. This CDR3 has 16 amino acids. The CDR3 protein is CASSPHTSGASDTQYF. In DNA, the CDR3 is TGCGCCAGCAGTCCTCATACTAGCGGGGCCTCAGATACACAGTATTTT.

The chain is built from TRBV10-1 and TRBJ1-6, with a weak D call TRBD1 (5 bases). Trimming shortened V by 8 bases and J by 7 bases, and 12 bases separated the two germline ends. The germline CDR1 and CDR2 sequences are WNHNN and SYGVQD (reference sequence). The CDR3 has 13 residues. The CDR3 DNA reads TGCGCCAGCTCTTCTGCAGGGAATTCACCCCTCCACTTT. This translates into CASSSAGNSPLHF.

The chain links TRBV19 to TRBJ2-6; D not certain. Germline lookup yields CDR1 LNHDA and CDR2 SQIVND (reference sequence). The germline V and J ends were trimmed by 6 bases and 1 base, with 13 bases remaining between them. The CDR3 runs to 16 residues. The DNA for the CDR3 is TGTGCCAGTAGGGGAATCGATTTATCTGGGGCCAACGTCCTGACTTTC. It codes for CASRGIDLSGANVLTF.